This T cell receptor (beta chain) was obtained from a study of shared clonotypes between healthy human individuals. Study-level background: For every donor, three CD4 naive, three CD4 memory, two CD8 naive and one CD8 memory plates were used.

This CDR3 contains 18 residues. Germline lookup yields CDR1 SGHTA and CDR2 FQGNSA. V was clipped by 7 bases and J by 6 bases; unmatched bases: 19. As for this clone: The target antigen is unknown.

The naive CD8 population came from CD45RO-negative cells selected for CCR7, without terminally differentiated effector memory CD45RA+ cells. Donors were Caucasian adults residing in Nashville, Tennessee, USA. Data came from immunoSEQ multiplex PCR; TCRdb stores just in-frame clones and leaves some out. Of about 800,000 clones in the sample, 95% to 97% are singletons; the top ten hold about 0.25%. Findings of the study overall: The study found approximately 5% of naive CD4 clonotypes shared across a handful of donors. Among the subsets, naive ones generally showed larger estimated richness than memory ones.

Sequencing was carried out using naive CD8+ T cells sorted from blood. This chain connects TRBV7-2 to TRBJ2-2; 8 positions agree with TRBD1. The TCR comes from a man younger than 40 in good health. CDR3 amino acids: CASNPGQGASEVSGELFF. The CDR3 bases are TGTGCCAGCAACCCAGGCCAGGGGGCGTCGGAGGTTTCCGGGGAGCTGTTTTTT.